This T cell receptor (beta chain) was obtained from a study of blood T cells in healthy people across ages. Then a second PCR, running about 6 to 12 cycles, was carried out with a sample-barcoded 5' primer and a J-beta primer mix. A template-switch adaptor containing 12 random nucleotides labeled each cDNA molecule. TCRdb itself ran the 5' RACE reads through MiXCR, one entry per CDR3 protein. The sample yields hundreds of thousands of distinct CDR3 sequences, 32% seen once. This clonotype was counted a few times. CDR1 LNHDA and CDR2 SQIVND come from the germline V gene (reference sequence). The CDR3 length is 15 residues.

The chain joins TRBV19 to TRBJ2-5; 9 nucleotides line up with TRBD2. The DNA end lines up better with TRBJ2-4; the J call may be wrong. The receptor's source is an elderly woman in good health. The sequenced sample consisted of blood. The chain's CDR3 is CASGGGLARENIQYF. CDR3 DNA sequence: TGTGCCAGTGGGGGCGGACTAGCGAGAGAAAACATTCAGTACTTC.